This TCR beta chain was captured in a study of CD8+ T cells in alopecia areata. Study-wide results and limits: Tofacitinib significantly lowered scalp clonality and expanded CD8+ clones among the top 100. Scalp sample data also include resident alphabeta T cells from normal skin.

Turning to this clone: The antigen is not known.

CDR3 size: 14 residues. Germline trimming cut 8 bases from V and 5 bases from J; bases unmatched to any gene: 9. CDR1 is ENHRY and CDR2 is SYGVKD in the germline V gene. Extraction of RNA preceded its reverse transcription into cDNA, which served as the sequencing template. The data were produced by immunoSEQ multiplex PCR, yet TCRdb's version contains in-frame clones alone and is incomplete. The sample lists 140,000 to 150,000 clones, around 50% seen once, with roughly 15% in the top ten. Treatment described: oral pan-JAK inhibitor, 5-10 mg twice daily. Sampling of alopecia areata patients yielded lesional scalp punch biopsies as well as peripheral blood.

The sequenced sample was CD8+ T cells sorted from blood, obtained at week 4, from a patient treated with tofacitinib. The chain links TRBV10-3 to TRBJ2-5; 9 nucleotides align to TRBD2. The sequence was collected from a human donor with alopecia areata. The DNA of the CDR3 is TGTGCCATCTCAGGCGGGGGGGATGTGGAGACCCAGTACTTC. This sequence encodes CAISGGGDVETQYF.